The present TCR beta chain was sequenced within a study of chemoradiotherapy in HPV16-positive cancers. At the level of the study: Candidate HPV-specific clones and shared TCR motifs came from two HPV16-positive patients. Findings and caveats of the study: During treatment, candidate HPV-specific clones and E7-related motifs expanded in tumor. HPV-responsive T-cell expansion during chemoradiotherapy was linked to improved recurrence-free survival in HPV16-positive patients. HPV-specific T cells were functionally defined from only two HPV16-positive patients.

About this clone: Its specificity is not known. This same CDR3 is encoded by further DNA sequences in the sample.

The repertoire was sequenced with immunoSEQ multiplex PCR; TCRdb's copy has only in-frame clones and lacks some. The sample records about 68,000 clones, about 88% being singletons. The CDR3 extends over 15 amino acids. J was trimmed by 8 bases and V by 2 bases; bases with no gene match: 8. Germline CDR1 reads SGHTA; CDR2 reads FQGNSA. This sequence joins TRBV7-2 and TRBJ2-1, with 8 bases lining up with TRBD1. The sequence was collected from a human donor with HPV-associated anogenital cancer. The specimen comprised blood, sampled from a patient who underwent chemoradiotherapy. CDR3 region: CASSLLGTGLHEQFF. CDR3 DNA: TGTGCCAGCAGCTTACTCGGGACAGGATTGCATGAGCAGTTCTTC.